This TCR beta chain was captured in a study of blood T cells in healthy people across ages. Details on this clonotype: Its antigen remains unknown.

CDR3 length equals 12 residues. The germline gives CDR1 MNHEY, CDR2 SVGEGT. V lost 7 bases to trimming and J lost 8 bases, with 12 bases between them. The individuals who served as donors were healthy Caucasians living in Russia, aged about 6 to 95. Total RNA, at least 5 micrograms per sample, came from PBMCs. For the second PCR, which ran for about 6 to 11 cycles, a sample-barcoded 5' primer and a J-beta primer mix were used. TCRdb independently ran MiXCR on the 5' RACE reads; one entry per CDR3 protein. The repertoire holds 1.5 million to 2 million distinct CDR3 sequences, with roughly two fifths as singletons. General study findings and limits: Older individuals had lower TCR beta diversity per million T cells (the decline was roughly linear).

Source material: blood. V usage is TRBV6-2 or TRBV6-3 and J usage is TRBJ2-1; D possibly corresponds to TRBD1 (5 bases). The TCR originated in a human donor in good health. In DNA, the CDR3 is TGTGCCAGCAACAAAGGGGATCATGAGCAGTTCTTC. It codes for CASNKGDHEQFF.